This TCR beta chain was captured in a study of CD8+CD57+ T cells in acquired aplastic anemia. At the level of the study: On average, sorted CD4+ and CD8+ cells gave roughly 3 ug of DNA.

CDR3 and TCR beta VDJ profiling relied on genomic DNA as the template. TCRdb called the reads again in MiXCR, with one record for every CDR3 protein. The sample has 75,000 to 80,000 distinct CDR3 sequences; 55% to 75% are singletons. This clonotype was counted a few times. Antigen unknown. Broader study findings: Both patients and controls carried the same twenty-nine CD8+ CDR3 sequences.

Trimming removed 10 bases at V and 2 bases at J, with 15 bases between. In germline, CDR1 is SNHLY, CDR2 FYNNEI. CDR3 length: 13 amino acids. Sequenced patients had shown CD8+CD57+ cell expansion by flow cytometry. The enrolled patients all had severe acquired aplastic anemia. The gene calls are TRBV2 and TRBJ2-7; D possibly matches TRBD1 or TRBD2 (5 bases each). The clonotype originates from a human donor with aplastic anemia. Sequenced material: sorted CD4+, CD8+, or CD8+CD57+ T cells (not recorded which) from PBMCs. The CDR3 coding sequence is TGTGCCATCCGACTGGGACGTGCCTACGAGCAGTACTTC. Its translation is CAIRLGRAYEQYF.